These 4 T cell receptor beta chains were sequenced from one sample in a study of blood T cells in healthy people across ages. A second PCR of roughly 7 to 11 cycles used a sample-barcoded 5' primer and a J-beta primer mix. TCRdb called the 5' RACE reads again in MiXCR, with one record for every CDR3 protein. The data contain about 1.5 million distinct CDR3 sequences, approximately 43% of them singletons. The sequencing sample was made of blood. The receptors originated from a woman between 18 and 29 years old in good health.

The gene calls are TRBV20-1 and TRBJ2-5; 14 bases agree with TRBD2. Trimming cost V 3 bases and J 1 base; bases outside gene matches: 22. CDR3 length: 22 amino acids. Germline values: CDR1 DFQATT, CDR2 SNEGSKA (reference sequence). The CDR3 coding sequence is TGCAGTGCTAGCCGCTGGGGGGGGCACGGGACTAGCGGGAGAAGTTTCCAAGAGACCCAGTACTTC. It translates to CSASRWGGHGTSGRSFQETQYF.

This rearrangement joins TRBV12-5 to TRBJ2-7; 7 positions match TRBD1. The J call may be incorrect, as the DNA end agrees better with TRBJ2-5. This CDR3 region has 13 residues. The germline V gene encodes CDR1 LGHNT and CDR2 FRNRAP. For the CDR3, the DNA is TGTGCTAGTTCGACAGGGAGTGGGGAGACCCAGTACTTC. Its protein product is CASSTGSGETQYF.

The rearrangement uses TRBV7-9 and TRBJ1-2; TRBD1 matches 7 bases. Germline V lookup: CDR1 SEHNR, CDR2 FQNEAQ (reference sequence). The CDR3 is 14 amino acids. V lost 5 bases and J lost 2; bases outside the gene matches: 5. CDR3 region: CASSRLGQNYGYTF. DNA of the CDR3: TGTGCCAGCAGCCGGCTGGGACAGAACTATGGCTACACCTTC. The full variable domain, with the rest looked up from reference TRBV7-9 and TRBJ1-2, is DTGVSQNPRHKITKRGQNVTFRCDPISEHNRLYWYRQTLGQGPEFLTYFQNEAQLEKSRLLSDRFSAERPKGSFSTLEIQRTEQGDSAMYLCASSRLGQNYGYTFGSGTRLTVV.

This clonotype came up a few times. The rearrangement uses TRBV12-3 or TRBV12-4 and TRBJ2-1; 9 bases are a match to TRBD2. V was pared by 3 bases and J by 10 bases, with 4 bases of the junction left unmatched. The CDR3 extends over 13 amino acids. CDR3 DNA: TGTGCCAGCAGTTTTGCGGGAGGGGGGGAGCAGTTCTTC. This gives the protein CASSFAGGGEQFF.